This entry lists 30 T cell receptor beta chains sequenced from one sample in a study of CD8+CD57+ T cells in acquired aplastic anemia. Researchers used genomic DNA as the template to profile TCR beta VDJ and CDR3. MiXCR, applied by TCRdb to the reads, yields one record per CDR3 protein. The sample yields about 200,000 distinct CDR3 sequences, 34% seen once. The specimen was sorted CD4+, CD8+, or CD8+CD57+ T cells (not recorded which) from PBMCs. These receptors all come from a human donor in good health, serving as a control.

This clonotype appeared a single time. Because it lacks the conserved phenylalanine or tryptophan at the end, this CDR3 is likely a read error. V usage is TRBV30 and J usage is TRBJ1-5; a possible D gene is TRBD1 (5 bases). The CDR3 sequence is 15 residues long. Between the trimmed V and J ends, which lost 4 bases and 2 bases, there was a span of 15 bases. Per the germline V gene, CDR1 is GTSNPN and CDR2 is SVGIG (reference sequence). Written as DNA, the CDR3 is TGTGCCTGGACCCCGGGGGGATTGGGCAATCAGCCCCAGCATTCT. It yields the protein CAWTPGGLGNQPQHS.

Turning to this clonotype: A much larger clonotype is one base distant, so this may be a read error. CDR3 loop: CASNDGTGDPPLHF. In DNA, the CDR3 is TGTGCCAGCAACGACGGGACAGGGGATCCACCCCTCCACTTT. The chain joins TRBV27 to TRBJ1-6; TRBD1 agrees at 10 bases. The CDR3 extends over 14 amino acids. In germline, CDR1 is MNHEY, CDR2 SMNVEV (reference sequence). J gave up 11 bases and V 7 bases, and 8 bases lay outside the gene matches.

The chain recombines TRBV20-1 with TRBJ2-1, with D tentatively TRBD2 (6 bases). V was trimmed by 1 base and J by 2 bases, leaving 9 bases between them. This CDR3 spans 14 amino acids. Per germline, CDR1 DFQATT and CDR2 SNEGSKA (reference sequence). Here the CDR3 DNA reads TGCAGTGCTAGAGGCTGGGGGGCCTACAATGAGCAGTTCTTC. Protein product: CSARGWGAYNEQFF.

Ten or more counts support this clonotype. The chain is built from TRBV7-2 and TRBJ2-2; D uncertain. The CDR3 runs to 14 residues. The germline V and J ends were trimmed by 0 bases and 8 bases, with 10 bases remaining between them. CDR1 and CDR2 from the germline V gene are SGHTA and FQGNSA. The CDR3 sequence is CASSLARNQGELFF. The DNA for the CDR3 is TGTGCCAGCAGCTTAGCCCGGAATCAAGGGGAGCTGTTTTTT. The full variable domain, its missing parts supplied by reference TRBV7-2 and TRBJ2-2, is GAGVSQSPSNKVTEKGKDVELRCDPISGHTALYWYRQSLGQGLEFLIYFQGNSAPDKSGLPSDRFSAERTGGSVSTLTIQRTQQEDSAVYLCASSLARNQGELFFGEGSRLTVL.

This clonotype was recorded at least ten times. The chain has TRBV7-9 and TRBJ1-1, with no clear D. Per the germline V gene, CDR1 is SEHNR and CDR2 is FQNEAQ (reference sequence). The CDR3 is 15 residues long. Trimming pared 4 bases from V and 8 bases from J, leaving 20 bases between. CDR3 DNA sequence: TGTGCCAGCAGCTCGCATCGGTTCCGGGGTGAGGAAGCTTTCTTT. This translates into CASSSHRFRGEEAFF.

This clonotype was seen many times. The chain employs TRBV6-1 and TRBJ1-2, with D uncertain. CDR3 length: 13 residues. Trimming pared 2 bases from V and 11 bases from J, leaving 15 bases between. Germline-derived CDR1 and CDR2 are MNHNS and SASEGT. CDR3 DNA sequence: TGTGCCAGCAGTGAACAACTTACGTCTGGGTACACCTTC. Translating it yields CASSEQLTSGYTF.

The chain joins TRBV2 to TRBJ2-3, with 8 bases matching TRBD1. V was clipped by 6 bases and J by 5 bases; unmatched bases: 4. Germline V lookup: CDR1 SNHLY, CDR2 FYNNEI. The CDR3 sequence is 13 residues long. The CDR3 sequence: CASSGQGVDTQYF. DNA of the CDR3: TGTGCCAGCAGCGGACAGGGCGTAGATACGCAGTATTTT.

This clonotype was counted between two and nine times. A much bigger clone sits one base away, suggesting this may be a read error. The V and J genes are TRBV2 and TRBJ2-4, with D possibly matching TRBD1 (5 bases). The germline V gene encodes CDR1 SNHLY and CDR2 FYNNEI. This CDR3 is 15 amino acids long. CDR3 residues: CASSDRVAAKNTQYF. The CDR3 region has the DNA TGTGCCAGCAGTGACAGGGTGGCGGCCAAAAACACTCAGTACTTC.

The sample holds many counts of this clonotype. CDR3 sequence reads: CASSYQGRGGYGYTF. CDR3 sequence (DNA): TGTGCCAGCAGTTACCAGGGCAGGGGTGGATATGGCTACACCTTC. This chain links TRBV6-5 with TRBJ1-2, with TRBD1 as a possible D gene (6 bases). Germline assignment: CDR1 MNHEY and CDR2 SVGAGI. The CDR3 consists of 15 residues. Between the trimmed V and J ends, which lost 2 bases and 5 bases, there was a span of 15 bases.

This clonotype was observed a few times. A read error may account for a junction end that differs from germline. CDR3 loop: CASSLGTGTASYNERFF. The CDR3, as DNA: TGTGCCAGCAGCTTAGGGACCGGGACGGCCTCCTACAATGAGCGGTTCTTC. The chain is built from TRBV11-2 and TRBJ2-1; D possibly matches TRBD1 or TRBD2 (5 bases each). Per germline, CDR1 SGHAT and CDR2 FQNNGV. The CDR3 contains 17 residues. Filled out from reference TRBV11-2 and TRBJ2-1, the complete variable domain reads EAGVAQSPRYKIIEKRQSVAFWCNPISGHATLYWYQQILGQGPKLLIQFQNNGVVDDSQLPKDRFSAERLKGVDSTLKIQPAKLEDSAVYLCASSLGTGTASYNERFFGPGTRLTVL.

This sequence joins TRBV25-1 and TRBJ1-1; 7 bases line up with TRBD1. CDR3 length equals 15 residues. Germline CDR1 reads MGHDK; CDR2 reads SYGVNS. The J segment lost 5 bases and the V segment lost 6 bases, leaving 12 bases of the junction unmatched. DNA of the CDR3: TGTGCCAGCAGGCCGAGCGACAGGGAATGGACTGAAGCTTTCTTT. Its protein product is CASRPSDREWTEAFF.

Concerning this clonotype itself: A much larger clone is a single base away; this may be a read error. The chain uses TRBV19 and TRBJ1-2; 9 nucleotides agree with TRBD1. The CDR3 totals 15 residues. The germline gives CDR1 LNHDA, CDR2 SQIVND (reference sequence). As DNA, the CDR3 is TGTGCCAGTAGTTTAGATACAGGGGGCGGGTATGGCTACACCTTC. Amino acids: CASSLDTGGGYGYTF.

This clonotype was counted at least ten times. The chain is built from TRBV9 and TRBJ1-1; no clear D. The CDR3 has 13 amino acids. Germline CDR1 SGDLS, CDR2 YYNGEE. V lost 0 bases and J 4 bases, leaving 7 bases between the germline ends. The CDR3, as DNA: TGTGCCAGCAGCGTAGTGGCAGCCACTGAAGCTTTCTTT. This sequence encodes CASSVVAATEAFF.

This clonotype was counted ten times or more. V is TRBV7-3 and J is TRBJ2-5, with 9 bases fitting TRBD1. Germline V gives CDR1 SGHTA, CDR2 FQGTGA. This CDR3 is 14 amino acids long. V gave up 5 bases and J gave up 5 bases; unmatched junction bases: 6. The CDR3 loop is CASSLTGGEETQYF. The CDR3 bases are TGTGCCAGCAGCCTGACAGGGGGAGAGGAGACCCAGTACTTC.

This clonotype was counted ten times or more. The chain recombines TRBV28 with TRBJ1-2; D is unclear. V lost 3 bases, J lost 0 bases, and 11 bases lay in between. Per the germline V gene, CDR1 is MDHEN and CDR2 is SYDVKM. The CDR3 has 15 residues. The CDR3 region has the DNA TGTGCCAGCAGTTTCGGGTCAGTAACTAACTATGGCTACACCTTC. It codes for CASSFGSVTNYGYTF.

This clonotype was picked up a small number of times. This chain joins TRBV5-1 and TRBJ1-1, with D possibly being TRBD1 (5 bases). Trimming took off 2 bases at V and 2 bases at J, with 16 bases between the two ends. Germline V gene data show CDR1 as SGHRS and CDR2 as YFSETQ. The CDR3 loop spans 16 amino acids. For the CDR3, the DNA is TGCGCCAGCAGCTTTGCGGGCGGGGGACTTAACACTGAAGCTTTCTTT. This codes for CASSFAGGGLNTEAFF.

This clonotype was observed a handful of times. The chain couples TRBV11-2 to TRBJ2-7, with 11 bases matching TRBD2. The germline CDR1 and CDR2 sequences are SGHAT and FQNNGV. The CDR3 consists of 15 residues. The J segment lost 4 bases and the V segment lost 2 bases, leaving 4 bases of the junction unmatched. This CDR3 is CASSLLAGGDYEQYF. The CDR3 DNA reads TGTGCCAGCAGCTTACTAGCGGGGGGCGATTACGAGCAGTACTTC.

The rearrangement uses TRBV20-1 and TRBJ2-3; 8 bases fit TRBD2. CDR3 length equals 18 residues. The J segment lost 1 base and the V segment lost 5 bases, leaving 17 bases of the junction unmatched. Germline V gene lookup returns CDR1 DFQATT and CDR2 SNEGSKA (reference sequence). CDR3 nucleotide sequence: TGCAGTGCTCTCCTCAGGCCCGGGGGGGTAGGACGCACAGATACGCAGTATTTT. Its translation is CSALLRPGGVGRTDTQYF.

On this clonotype: A junction boundary mismatches the germline segment, possibly from a read error. The genes are TRBV19 and TRBJ2-1; D is unclear. The germline gives CDR1 LNHDA, CDR2 SQIVND (reference sequence). This CDR3 has 15 amino acids. The CDR3 here is CASSPAESSYNEQSF. The CDR3 nucleotides read TGTGCCAGCAGCCCGGCGGAAAGCTCCTACAATGAGCAGTCCTTC.

In this sample, this clonotype turned up a few times. V is TRBV4-1 and J is TRBJ1-2; D perhaps matches TRBD1 (6 bases). The CDR3 has 14 amino acids. V lost 1 base and J lost 6, with 12 bases in between. CDR1 and CDR2 (germline): MGHRA, YSYEKL. DNA for the CDR3: TGCGCCAGCAGCCAAGTAGGCAGGGGAGATGGCTACACCTTC. Residues: CASSQVGRGDGYTF.

In the case of this clonotype: The CDR3 does not end in the conserved phenylalanine or tryptophan, so this is likely a read error. V and J are TRBV7-6 and TRBJ2-1; D remains unclear. This CDR3 has 16 amino acids. Per the germline V gene, CDR1 is SGHVS and CDR2 is FNYEAQ. V lost 1 base and J 10 bases, leaving 20 bases between the germline ends. In DNA form, the CDR3 reads TGTGCCAGCAGCTTAGGGGCTACATCCTATTTAGGGGAGCAGTTCTAC. Its protein product is CASSLGATSYLGEQFY.

This clonotype showed up just a few times. The chain has TRBV27 and TRBJ1-2, with D maybe TRBD1 (6 bases). The CDR3 spans 14 residues. Germline V gene lookup returns CDR1 MNHEY and CDR2 SMNVEV (reference sequence). Trimming pared 4 bases from V and 4 bases from J, leaving 13 bases between. The DNA for the CDR3 is TGTGCCAGCAGTTCTCCAAACAGGGCCTATGGCTACACCTTC. It translates to CASSSPNRAYGYTF.

In this sample, this clonotype turned up a few times. The chain links TRBV5-4 to TRBJ2-4; 8 bases fit TRBD1. From germline, CDR1 is SGHNT and CDR2 YYREEE (reference sequence). CDR3 length: 18 residues. The V segment lost 3 bases and the J segment 0 bases; nucleotides outside the gene matches: 11. The CDR3: CASSWDRSFLLAKNIQYF. DNA for the CDR3: TGTGCCAGCAGCTGGGACAGGTCTTTCTTACTAGCCAAAAACATTCAGTACTTC.

A remark on this clonotype: This may come from a read error, since a much larger clone is one base off. V gene TRBV19 combines with J gene TRBJ2-3; D not resolved. The germline gives CDR1 LNHDA, CDR2 SQIVND (reference sequence). This CDR3 contains 15 residues. The CDR3 DNA reads TGTCCCAGTAGTATTGGCCAATGGAGCACAGATACGCAGTATTTT. Encoded protein: CPSSIGQWSTDTQYF.

On this clonotype: A much larger clone lies a single base off, so this may be a read error. V gene TRBV2 combines with J gene TRBJ1-4; no clear D. The CDR3 has 13 residues. The germline CDR1 and CDR2 sequences are SNHLY and FYNNEI. As DNA, the CDR3 is TGTGCCAGCAGTCGCAACACCGGGGAAAAACTGCTTTTT. Its protein is CASSRNTGEKLLF.

This chain joins TRBV27 and TRBJ1-2; D not certain. Germline V gives CDR1 MNHEY, CDR2 SMNVEV (reference sequence). V was clipped by 10 bases and J by 4 bases, with 22 bases between them. This CDR3 comprises 15 residues. In nucleotides, the CDR3 is TGTGCCACCAGGAAAAAGGAGTGGGATCCCTATGGCTACACCTTC. Translating it yields CATRKKEWDPYGYTF.

This clonotype was observed many times. The CDR3 region has the DNA TGCGCCAGCAGCCAAGGTTCAAGTCAGCCCCAGCATTTT. This translates into CASSQGSSQPQHF. The chain is built from TRBV4-1 and TRBJ1-5; no clear D. CDR3 size: 13 residues. Trimming shortened V by 1 base and J by 6 bases, and 7 bases separated the two germline ends. Per the germline V gene, CDR1 is MGHRA and CDR2 is YSYEKL.

The rearrangement links TRBV7-8 to TRBJ2-7, with TRBD2 matching over 12 bases. The germline gives CDR1 SGHVS, CDR2 FQNEAQ. The V gene end was trimmed by 1 base and the J gene end by 7 bases; junction bases not matched to a gene: 11. The CDR3 loop spans 17 amino acids. The CDR3 reads CASSLGRLAGAYNEQYF. In DNA, the CDR3 is TGTGCCAGCAGCTTAGGGCGACTAGCGGGGGCCTACAATGAGCAGTACTTC.

This clonotype was counted at least ten times. CDR3 nucleotides: TGCGCCAGCAGTGATCGTGACGGGAAGGGCGAGACCCAGTACTTC. This gives the protein CASSDRDGKGETQYF. The genes are TRBV10-2 and TRBJ2-5; tentative D call: TRBD2 (5 bases). V lost 3 bases and J lost 5, with 16 bases in between. The CDR3 is made up of 15 amino acids. Germline CDR1 WSHSY, CDR2 SAAADI.

The gene calls are TRBV7-3 and TRBJ2-7; D is undetermined. CDR1 and CDR2 from the germline V gene are SGHTA and FQGTGA. The CDR3 contains 14 residues. V was shortened by 7 bases and J by 2 bases, with 15 bases between the two germline ends. The CDR3 loop reads CASTPWTPTYEQYF. In nucleotides, the CDR3 is TGTGCCAGCACCCCCTGGACCCCTACCTACGAGCAGTACTTC. The variable domain in full, with the rest retrieved from reference TRBV7-3 and TRBJ2-7, is GAGVSQTPSNKVTEKGKYVELRCDPISGHTALYWYRQSLGQGPEFLIYFQGTGAADDSGLPNDRFFAVRPEGSVSTLKIQRTERGDSAVYLCASTPWTPTYEQYFGPGTRLTVT.